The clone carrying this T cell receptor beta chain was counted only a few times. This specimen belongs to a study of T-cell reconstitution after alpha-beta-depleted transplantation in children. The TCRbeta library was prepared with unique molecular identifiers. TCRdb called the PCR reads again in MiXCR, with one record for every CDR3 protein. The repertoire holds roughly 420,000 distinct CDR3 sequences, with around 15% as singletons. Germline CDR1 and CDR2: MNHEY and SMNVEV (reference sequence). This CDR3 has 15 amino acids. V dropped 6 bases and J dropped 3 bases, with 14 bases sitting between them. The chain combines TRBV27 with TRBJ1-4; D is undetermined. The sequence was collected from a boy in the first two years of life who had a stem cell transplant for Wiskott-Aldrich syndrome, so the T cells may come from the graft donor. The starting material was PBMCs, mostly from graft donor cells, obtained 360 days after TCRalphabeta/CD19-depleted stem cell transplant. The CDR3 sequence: CASRKVWESNEKLFF. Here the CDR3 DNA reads TGTGCCAGCAGAAAGGTCTGGGAGTCTAATGAAAAACTGTTTTTT.